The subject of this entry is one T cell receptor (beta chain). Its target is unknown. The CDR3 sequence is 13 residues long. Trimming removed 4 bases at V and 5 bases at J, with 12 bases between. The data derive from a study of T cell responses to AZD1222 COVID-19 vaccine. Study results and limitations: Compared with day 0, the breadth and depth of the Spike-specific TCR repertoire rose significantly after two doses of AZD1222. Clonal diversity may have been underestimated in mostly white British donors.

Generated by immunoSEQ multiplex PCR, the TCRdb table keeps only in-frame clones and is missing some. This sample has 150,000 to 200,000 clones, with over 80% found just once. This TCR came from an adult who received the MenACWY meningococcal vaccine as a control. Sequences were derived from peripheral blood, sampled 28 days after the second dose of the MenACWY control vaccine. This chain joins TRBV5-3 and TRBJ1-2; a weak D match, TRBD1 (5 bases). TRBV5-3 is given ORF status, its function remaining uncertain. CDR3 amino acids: CARSHGTDYGYTF. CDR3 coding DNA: TGTGCCAGAAGCCACGGGACGGATTATGGCTACACCTTC.